Listed here are 28 T cell receptor beta chains from one sample, sequenced in a study of preoperative IRX-2 immunotherapy in early breast cancer. Profiled with immunoSEQ multiplex PCR; TCRdb holds only in-frame clones, not every one. The table has roughly 93,000 clones, 86% seen once. Specified treatment: preoperative locoregional IRX-2 cytokine immunotherapy. Material: tumor tissue, obtained after IRX-2 immunotherapy. The source of these receptors is a human donor with breast cancer.

A single count supports this clone. The rearrangement uses TRBV5-1 and TRBJ2-3; D is possibly TRBD1 (5 bases). The germline CDR1 and CDR2 sequences are SGHRS and YFSETQ. Trimming took 0 bases from V and 5 from J, leaving 10 bases between them. The CDR3 has 14 residues. The CDR3 loop is CASSLATAQDTQYF. DNA of the CDR3: TGCGCCAGCAGCTTGGCGACAGCCCAAGATACGCAGTATTTT.

The chain uses TRBV11-3 and TRBJ2-2, with TRBD1 matching 8 bases. This CDR3 contains 15 residues. Per the germline V gene, CDR1 is SGHNT and CDR2 is YENEEA. Unmatched junction bases numbered 6, after V lost 4 bases and J lost 5 bases. The CDR3 loop reads CASSSRTGRTGELFF. CDR3 nucleotide sequence: TGTGCCAGCAGCTCCCGGACAGGGCGGACCGGGGAGCTGTTTTTT.

The chain is built from TRBV29-1 and TRBJ2-7; 13 bases are shared with TRBD2. The CDR3 runs to 13 residues. Germline CDR1 reads SQVTM; CDR2 reads ANQGSEA. The trim removed 6 bases at V and 4 bases at J, leaving 3 bases unmatched. In DNA form, the CDR3 reads TGCAGCGTAGTGGGACTAGCGGGGTACGAGCAGTACTTC. Amino acids: CSVVGLAGYEQYF.

This clone was counted a few times. The chain links TRBV15 to TRBJ1-4; unclear D gene. The germline V and J ends were trimmed by 0 bases and 7 bases, with 12 bases remaining between them. Germline V CDR1 and CDR2: LNHNV, YYDKDF (reference sequence). This CDR3 region has 15 residues. The CDR3 DNA follows: TGTGCCACCAGCAGAGATGGGAGGGAAGGTGAAAAACTGTTTTTT. Amino acids: CATSRDGREGEKLFF.

The chain carries TRBV30 and TRBJ1-2; D is unresolved. The CDR3 is made up of 19 amino acids. Deletions cut 2 bases from V and 0 bases from J, with 25 bases between. Germline values: CDR1 GTSNPN, CDR2 SVGIG (reference sequence). The CDR3 protein is CAWSRRRRISRDSNYGYTF. The CDR3, as DNA: TGTGCCTGGAGTCGGCGTCGTCGGATCAGCAGAGACTCTAACTATGGCTACACCTTC. Drawing the rest from reference TRBV30 and TRBJ1-2, the complete variable domain is SQTIHQWPATLVQPVGSPLSLECTVEGTSNPNLYWYRQAAGRGLQLLFYSVGIGQISSEVPQNLSASRPQDRQFILSSKKLLLSDSGFYLCAWSRRRRISRDSNYGYTFGSGTRLTVV.

The chain joins TRBV29-1 to TRBJ2-1; tentative D call: TRBD2 (6 bases). Germline assignment: CDR1 SQVTM and CDR2 ANQGSEA. This CDR3 is 15 amino acids long. V was pared by 8 bases and J by 4 bases, with 21 bases between. CDR3 loop: CSLNGAGPKYNEQFF. Written as DNA, the CDR3 is TGCAGCCTAAATGGGGCGGGACCGAAATACAATGAGCAGTTCTTC.

V usage is TRBV10-3 and J usage is TRBJ2-1, with D perhaps assigned TRBD1 or TRBD2 (5 bases each). The CDR3 runs 16 residues. The ends were cut back, 1 base at V and 0 bases at J, with 10 bases in the middle. Germline V gene data show CDR1 as ENHRY and CDR2 as SYGVKD. CDR3 bases: TGTGCCATCAGTGAGTTGGGGGAAAGCTCCTACAATGAGCAGTTCTTC. Residues: CAISELGESSYNEQFF.

The CDR3 here is CASSPPGAGEETQYF. The CDR3 DNA reads as TGTGCCAGTAGTCCTCCAGGGGCGGGTGAGGAGACCCAGTACTTC. The J gene is TRBJ2-5, the V gene TRBV19; D perhaps matches TRBD1 (6 bases). In germline, CDR1 is LNHDA, CDR2 SQIVND (reference sequence). The CDR3 is 15 residues long. Trimming took off 5 bases at V and 5 bases at J, with 18 bases between the two ends.

The chain recombines TRBV7-1 with TRBJ1-6, with TRBD1 matching over 10 bases. TRBV7-1 carries the ORF label, with uncertain function. This CDR3 has 14 amino acids. V dropped 6 bases and J dropped 10; count of bases not matched to a gene: 6. This CDR3 reads CASSPDRGQSPLHF. CDR3 in DNA: TGTGCCAGCAGTCCCGACAGGGGGCAATCACCCCTCCACTTT.

This rearrangement joins TRBV6-8 to TRBJ1-2; possibly TRBD1 for D (5 bases). Germline V CDR1 and CDR2: MNHGY, SAAAGT. This CDR3 comprises 13 residues. The CDR3 DNA reads as TGTGCTACAAACCGGGACGGACCTTATGGCTACACCTTC. Protein: CATNRDGPYGYTF.

This chain connects TRBV10-3 to TRBJ1-2; no reliable D call. Germline V gene sequence: CDR1 ENHRY, CDR2 SYGVKD. The CDR3 has 14 amino acids. V was cut by 2 bases and J by 2 bases, with 9 bases left in between. The DNA for the CDR3 is TGTGCCATCAGTGAGGGAGGTAGCAACTATGGCTACACCTTC. It specifies CAISEGGSNYGYTF.

V usage is TRBV1 and J usage is TRBJ2-7; the table's D call, TRBD1, has no DNA check behind it. TRBV1 is a recognized pseudogene. This CDR3 has 13 amino acids. In DNA, the CDR3 is TGCGCCAGCAGCTACGCACAGGGCTACGAGCAGTACTTC. As protein: CASSYAQGYEQYF.

The V and J genes are TRBV19 and TRBJ1-1; no clear D. Germline loops: CDR1 LNHDA, CDR2 SQIVND (reference sequence). V was clipped by 3 bases and J by 3 bases, with 8 bases between them. The CDR3 consists of 13 residues. CDR3 nucleotides: TGTGCCAGTAGTATGCGGAGGGACACTGAAGCTTTCTTT. Its translation is CASSMRRDTEAFF.

The chain employs TRBV6-8 and TRBJ1-4; perhaps TRBD1 as D (6 bases). The CDR3 consists of 14 residues. The V gene lost 9 bases and the J gene lost 2 bases, with 13 bases spanning the gap. Germline V CDR1 and CDR2: MNHGY, SAAAGT. CDR3 residues: CASMPGHTNEKLFF. CDR3 sequence (DNA): TGTGCCAGTATGCCGGGACACACTAATGAAAAACTGTTTTTT.

The CDR3 bases are TGCGCCAGCAGTTCTTCCATTGGCGGGGGCAGGGGGCTCTCTGGGGCCAACGTCCTGACTTTC. Translation gives CASSSSIGGGRGLSGANVLTF. J is TRBJ2-6 and V is TRBV5-1; weak D call: TRBD1 (8 bases). CDR1 is SGHRS and CDR2 is YFSETQ in the germline V gene. This CDR3 region has 21 residues. Deletions cut 5 bases from V and 0 bases from J, with 27 bases between.

Here the CDR3 DNA reads TGTGCCAGCCGTTCAAGGCGGGCAGAGCTAATGAGCACAGATACGCAGTATTTT. Translation gives CASRSRRAELMSTDTQYF. J is TRBJ2-3 and V is TRBV28, with a weak D call TRBD2 (5 bases). The CDR3 totals 18 residues. V was cut by 8 bases and J by 0 bases, with 24 bases left in between. Germline V gene sequence: CDR1 MDHEN, CDR2 SYDVKM.

The gene calls are TRBV15 and TRBJ2-3; the match to TRBD1 covers 8 bases. V shed 4 bases, J shed 4 bases, and the junction held 7 bases outside the gene matches. The CDR3 is made up of 15 amino acids. Germline V gene sequence: CDR1 LNHNV, CDR2 YYDKDF (reference sequence). The CDR3 region is CATSKPQQGADTQYF. The DNA for the CDR3 is TGTGCCACCAGCAAACCCCAACAGGGGGCAGATACGCAGTATTTT.

With regard to this clone: One junction end does not reproduce the germline sequence, and a read error may be involved. The rearrangement uses TRBV5-1 and TRBJ2-6; TRBD1 aligns across 7 bases. There are 14 residues in the CDR3. Per the germline V gene, CDR1 is SGHRS and CDR2 is YFSETQ. CDR3 coding DNA: TGCGCCACCAGCGACAGGGCTGGGGCCAACGTCCTGACTTTC. Translating gives CATSDRAGANVLTF.

The chain is built from TRBV28 and TRBJ1-2, with TRBD1 identical over 9 bases. Per germline, CDR1 MDHEN and CDR2 SYDVKM. J gave up 4 bases and V 6 bases, and 9 bases lay outside the gene matches. The CDR3 consists of 15 residues. CDR3 DNA sequence: TGTGCCAGCAGGGCCCGGGACAGGGCTTTCTATGGCTACACCTTC. Protein product: CASRARDRAFYGYTF.

This clone was found a few times. This chain uses TRBV6-8 with TRBJ2-5, with 7 nucleotides matching TRBD2. Per the germline V gene, CDR1 is MNHGY and CDR2 is SAAAGT. V was pared by 10 bases and J by 4 bases, with 9 bases of the junction left unmatched. The CDR3 totals 13 residues. CDR3 in amino acids: CAINPGEGETQYF. CDR3 sequence (DNA): TGTGCCATCAATCCGGGGGAGGGAGAGACCCAGTACTTC.

This clone was seen a few times. The CDR3 is CATAGGNGQPQHF. The CDR3 DNA is TGTGCCACAGCGGGGGGCAATGGACAGCCCCAGCATTTT. This chain uses TRBV6-8 with TRBJ1-5; weak D call: TRBD1 (6 bases). Germline V gene lookup returns CDR1 MNHGY and CDR2 SAAAGT. The CDR3 runs to 13 residues. V was pared by 10 bases and J by 7 bases, with 17 bases between.

This rearrangement joins TRBV6-8 to TRBJ1-5; D ambiguous. Germline V lookup: CDR1 MNHGY, CDR2 SAAAGT. The CDR3 is 12 amino acids. V was trimmed by 11 bases and J by 9 bases, leaving 17 bases between them. CDR3 in amino acids: CALRSPTGPQHF. The CDR3 DNA reads TGTGCCTTAAGGTCTCCTACGGGGCCCCAGCATTTT.

The rearrangement links TRBV30 to TRBJ1-4; possible D gene TRBD1, 6 bases. The CDR3 runs 15 residues. Looked up from germline, CDR1 is GTSNPN and CDR2 is SVGIG (reference sequence). V was shortened by 4 bases and J by 7 bases, with 19 bases between the two germline ends. The CDR3, as DNA: TGTGCCTGGAACGGACTCAGGGGAGTTGGTGAAAAACTGTTTTTT. Its protein is CAWNGLRGVGEKLFF.

V usage is TRBV28 and J usage is TRBJ1-2, with 7 bases aligning to TRBD1. V dropped 3 bases and J dropped 6; count of bases not matched to a gene: 16. Germline V lookup: CDR1 MDHEN, CDR2 SYDVKM. The CDR3 consists of 17 residues. CDR3 DNA sequence: TGTGCCAGCAGTTTGGGCTACAGGGGCTCTCAACTGGATGGCTACACCTTC. Amino acid sequence: CASSLGYRGSQLDGYTF.

This clone was detected only a few times. A junction boundary mismatches the germline segment, possibly from a read error. This chain connects TRBV6-8 to TRBJ1-3; a weak D match, TRBD1 (5 bases). CDR1 and CDR2 (germline): MNHGY, SAAAGT. The CDR3 spans 17 residues. CDR3 nucleotides: TGTGCCATCAGTGGACTAGGGACCGAGGTTTCTGGAAACACCATATATTTT. Its protein product is CAISGLGTEVSGNTIYF.

This clone was detected only once. This CDR3 is CAWRADTEAFF. CDR3 bases: TGTGCCTGGAGGGCAGATACTGAAGCTTTCTTT. This chain links TRBV30 with TRBJ1-1; D is uncertain. From germline, CDR1 is GTSNPN and CDR2 SVGIG (reference sequence). The CDR3 totals 11 residues. Trimming took off 3 bases at V and 5 bases at J, with 7 bases between the two ends.

This sequence joins TRBV15 and TRBJ2-5; D unresolved. Trimming stripped 0 bases from V and 5 bases from J, with 10 bases between. Looked up from germline, CDR1 is LNHNV and CDR2 is YYDKDF (reference sequence). This CDR3 is built from 14 residues. The CDR3 spells CATSRELNRETQYF. The CDR3 DNA reads as TGTGCCACCAGCAGAGAGCTAAATCGGGAGACCCAGTACTTC.

In its sample, this clone was seen a few times. The chain recombines TRBV12-5 with TRBJ2-5; 7 nucleotides align to TRBD1. Per germline, CDR1 LGHNT and CDR2 FRNRAP. V dropped 5 bases and J dropped 4; count of bases not matched to a gene: 10. The CDR3 totals 15 residues. The CDR3 spells CASGRQGHHGETQYF. Written as DNA, the CDR3 is TGTGCTAGTGGTCGACAGGGTCATCACGGAGAGACCCAGTACTTC.